This T cell receptor (beta chain) appears in the sequencing data of a study of shared clonotypes between healthy human individuals. Assay used: immunoSEQ multiplex PCR; TCRdb lists only in-frame clones, some missing. The sample has 1.5 million to 2.5 million clones; about 95% are singletons. The naive CD8 population came from CD45RO-negative cells selected for CCR7, without terminally differentiated effector memory CD45RA+ cells. The CDR3 sequence is 13 residues long. The ends were cut back, 8 bases at V and 12 bases at J, with 17 bases in the middle. The germline CDR1 and CDR2 sequences are MNHEY and SMNVEV (reference sequence).

The sequenced sample consisted of naive CD8+ T cells sorted from blood. The sequence was collected from a man younger than 30 in good health. The chain couples TRBV27 to TRBJ1-6; no definite D call. In DNA form, the CDR3 reads TGTGCCAGCGGAAGTTACAGCCTCGAACCCCTCCACTTT. Translating it yields CASGSYSLEPLHF.